The clone carrying this T cell receptor (beta chain) was recorded only once. This sample is drawn from a study of shared clonotypes between healthy human individuals. Naive CD8 isolation took CD45RO-negative cells positively selected for CCR7 and excluded terminally differentiated effector memory CD45RA+ cells. Produced via immunoSEQ multiplex PCR; TCRdb's table is partial and in-frame only. The sample has roughly 2.1 million clones, more than 85% seen once. The CDR3 consists of 13 residues. V trimming: 4 bases; J trimming: 8 bases; junction bases outside the gene matches: 9. The germline V gene encodes CDR1 SQVTM and CDR2 ANQGSEA.

The sequenced sample was naive CD8+ T cells from PBMCs. This TCR came from a man between 18 and 29 years old in good health. Some clones in this sample may be carry-over from other donors' samples. This chain links TRBV29-1 with TRBJ1-2, with 8 bases lining up with TRBD1. DNA for the CDR3: TGCAGCGTTGCGGGGCAGGGGGCCTGGGGCTACACCTTC. Amino acids: CSVAGQGAWGYTF.